The 17 T cell receptor beta chains below all came from one sample that was sequenced in a study of technical replicates of blood from a few donors. The table came from immunoSEQ multiplex PCR; TCRdb's copy has only in-frame clones and leaves some out. The profile shows some 87,000 clones, 96% of them singletons. Sequences were obtained from T cells isolated from PBMCs. These receptors all stem from a human donor in good health.

This chain uses TRBV6-5 with TRBJ1-1; 8 nucleotides match TRBD1. Trimming took 4 bases from V and 6 from J; bases not matched to a gene: 1. Per the germline V gene, CDR1 is MNHEY and CDR2 is SVGAGI. The CDR3 spans 12 residues. In DNA, the CDR3 is TGTGCCAGCAGTTCGACAGGGGCTGAAGCTTTCTTT. Amino acid sequence: CASSSTGAEAFF.

This clone was detected only once. This chain connects TRBV5-1 to TRBJ1-2; 8 bases fit TRBD1. Germline loops: CDR1 SGHRS, CDR2 YFSETQ. This CDR3 spans 14 amino acids. Trimming took 3 bases from V and 7 from J; bases not matched to a gene: 8. This CDR3 is CASSSPDRDAGYTF. CDR3 DNA: TGCGCCAGCAGCTCCCCGGACAGGGACGCTGGCTACACCTTC.

This clone showed up just once. The chain joins TRBV7-2 to TRBJ1-2; D perhaps matches TRBD1 (5 bases). V was clipped by 5 bases and J by 5 bases, with 9 bases between them. This CDR3 has 12 residues. From germline, CDR1 is SGHTA and CDR2 FQGNSA. CDR3 coding DNA: TGTGCCAGCAGCCAAACAGGATATGGCTACACCTTC. Translation gives CASSQTGYGYTF.

V gene TRBV7-3 combines with J gene TRBJ2-7, with TRBD2 matching over 9 bases. J gave up 2 bases and V 5 bases, and 10 bases lay outside the gene matches. Germline CDR1 is SGHTA and CDR2 is FQGTGA. There are 16 residues in the CDR3. Written as DNA, the CDR3 is TGTGCCAGCAGCCTTCTTTGGACTAGCGTCCCCTACGAGCAGTACTTC. It specifies CASSLLWTSVPYEQYF.

V usage is TRBV7-3 and J usage is TRBJ1-2; maybe TRBD1 (5 bases). Trimming stripped 5 bases from V and 4 bases from J, with 11 bases between. Germline V gene sequence: CDR1 SGHTA, CDR2 FQGTGA. The length of the CDR3 is 13 residues. CDR3 nucleotides: TGTGCCAGCAGCAACCAGGGATTCTATGGCTACACCTTC. Translation: CASSNQGFYGYTF.

J is TRBJ2-2 and V is TRBV11-3, with TRBD2 matching over 8 bases. The CDR3 totals 16 residues. With 5 bases clipped from V and 1 base from J, the junction kept 6 bases outside the gene matches. Germline lookup yields CDR1 SGHNT and CDR2 YENEEA. The CDR3 sequence: CASSAPLAVNTGELFF. CDR3 DNA sequence: TGTGCCAGCAGCGCCCCACTAGCGGTGAACACCGGGGAGCTGTTTTTT.

The V gene is TRBV6-5, the J gene TRBJ2-7; 10 bases map to TRBD1. V gave up 9 bases and J gave up 2 bases; unmatched junction bases: 4. The germline gives CDR1 MNHEY, CDR2 SVGAGI. This CDR3 spans 13 amino acids. The chain's CDR3 is CASSTGGPYEQYF. The CDR3 region has the DNA TGTGCCAGTTCGACAGGGGGCCCCTACGAGCAGTACTTC.

This chain connects TRBV7-8 to TRBJ2-2; 11 nucleotides line up with TRBD2. Germline V lookup: CDR1 SGHVS, CDR2 FQNEAQ. CDR3 length: 16 amino acids. The ends lost 3 bases at V and 8 bases at J; junction bases unmatched: 8. CDR3 protein: CASSFRTSGSWGELFF. The CDR3 nucleotides are TGTGCCAGCAGCTTCCGGACTAGCGGGTCCTGGGGGGAGCTGTTTTTT.

This clone has more than one count but fewer than ten. DNA for the CDR3: TGTGCCAGTTCCTCTACAGGGTTAAGCTACGAGCAGTACTTC. Its protein product is CASSSTGLSYEQYF. V is TRBV19 and J is TRBJ2-7; D is perhaps TRBD1 (6 bases). The germline V and J ends were trimmed by 8 bases and 3 bases, with 17 bases remaining between them. There are 14 residues in the CDR3. Germline V CDR1 and CDR2: LNHDA, SQIVND (reference sequence). The full variable domain, in which reference TRBV19 and TRBJ2-7 provide the parts outside the CDR3, is DGGITQSPKYLFRKEGQNVTLSCEQNLNHDAMYWYRQDPGQGLRLIYYSQIVNDFQKGDIAEGYSVSREKKESFPLTVTSAQKNPTAFYLCASSSTGLSYEQYFGPGTRLTVT.

This chain connects TRBV5-4 to TRBJ2-7; D not certain. Germline values: CDR1 SGHNT, CDR2 YYREEE (reference sequence). Between the trimmed V and J ends, which lost 2 bases and 4 bases, there was a span of 10 bases. The CDR3 covers 13 residues. CDR3 sequence: CASSLTPQYEQYF. The CDR3, as DNA: TGTGCCAGCAGCTTAACCCCCCAGTACGAGCAGTACTTC.

V is TRBV7-6 and J is TRBJ1-5, with a weak D call TRBD1 (5 bases). The CDR3 runs 15 residues. Germline loops: CDR1 SGHVS, CDR2 FNYEAQ. V dropped 4 bases and J dropped 6 bases, with 16 bases sitting between them. The CDR3 coding sequence is TGTGCCAGCAGCTCCATGAAGGGGCCTACTCAGCCCCAGCATTTT. It is translated as CASSSMKGPTQPQHF. Using reference TRBV7-6 and TRBJ1-5 for the parts outside the CDR3, the full variable domain is GAGVSQSPRYKVTKRGQDVALRCDPISGHVSLYWYRQALGQGPEFLTYFNYEAQQDKSGLPNDRFSAERPEGSISTLTIQRTEQRDSAMYRCASSSMKGPTQPQHFGDGTRLSIL.

The chain links TRBV7-3 to TRBJ1-1, with D unclear. V lost 8 bases and J 2 bases, leaving 18 bases between the germline ends. Germline CDR1 is SGHTA and CDR2 is FQGTGA. The CDR3 sequence is 15 residues long. The CDR3 reads CASAPNSLANTEAFF. In DNA, the CDR3 is TGTGCCAGCGCACCTAACAGCCTTGCAAACACTGAAGCTTTCTTT.

This clone was detected only once. This chain uses TRBV5-1 with TRBJ2-7; TRBD2 is a possible D gene (5 bases). CDR3 length: 15 residues. V gave up 4 bases and J gave up 5 bases, with 19 bases separating them. Germline CDR1 reads SGHRS; CDR2 reads YFSETQ. The CDR3 sequence: CASSPTGVGRNEQYF. The DNA for the CDR3 is TGCGCCAGCAGCCCCACCGGGGTAGGTAGGAACGAGCAGTACTTC. Filled out from reference TRBV5-1 and TRBJ2-7, the complete variable domain reads KAGVTQTPRYLIKTRGQQVTLSCSPISGHRSVSWYQQTPGQGLQFLFEYFSETQRNKGNFPGRFSGRQFSNSRSEMNVSTLELGDSALYLCASSPTGVGRNEQYFGPGTRLTVT.

DNA for the CDR3: TGTGCCAGCAGCCTTTATACTCCCGGGGAGCTGTTTTTT. It yields the protein CASSLYTPGELFF. The chain recombines TRBV7-3 with TRBJ2-2; D uncertain. V was cut by 5 bases and J by 6 bases, with 10 bases left in between. This CDR3 is 13 amino acids long. Germline CDR1 and CDR2: SGHTA and FQGTGA.

The chain links TRBV7-2 to TRBJ1-1; no clear D gene. Germline CDR1 and CDR2: SGHTA and FQGNSA. Between the trimmed V and J ends, which lost 5 bases and 1 base, there was a span of 8 bases. The CDR3 sequence is 13 residues long. CDR3: CASSPLPNTEAFF. The CDR3 DNA sequence: TGTGCCAGCAGCCCTCTCCCGAACACTGAAGCTTTCTTT.

The chain recombines TRBV6-1 with TRBJ1-1, with TRBD1 as a possible D gene (5 bases). The V and J ends lost 0 bases and 1 base respectively, with 18 bases between them. Germline CDR1 is MNHNS and CDR2 is SASEGT. The CDR3 has 18 residues. This CDR3 is CASSEASGAQYRNTEAFF. In nucleotides, the CDR3 is TGTGCCAGCAGTGAAGCAAGCGGGGCGCAGTACAGGAACACTGAAGCTTTCTTT.

The chain couples TRBV4-1 to TRBJ2-2; tentatively, D is TRBD1 (6 bases). Germline V gene data show CDR1 as MGHRA and CDR2 as YSYEKL. Trimming stripped 5 bases from V and 6 bases from J, with 19 bases between. The CDR3 has 16 residues. The CDR3 region has the DNA TGCGCCAGCAGCTATTACCGGCAGGGGAGCCCCGGGGAGCTGTTTTTT. This gives the protein CASSYYRQGSPGELFF.